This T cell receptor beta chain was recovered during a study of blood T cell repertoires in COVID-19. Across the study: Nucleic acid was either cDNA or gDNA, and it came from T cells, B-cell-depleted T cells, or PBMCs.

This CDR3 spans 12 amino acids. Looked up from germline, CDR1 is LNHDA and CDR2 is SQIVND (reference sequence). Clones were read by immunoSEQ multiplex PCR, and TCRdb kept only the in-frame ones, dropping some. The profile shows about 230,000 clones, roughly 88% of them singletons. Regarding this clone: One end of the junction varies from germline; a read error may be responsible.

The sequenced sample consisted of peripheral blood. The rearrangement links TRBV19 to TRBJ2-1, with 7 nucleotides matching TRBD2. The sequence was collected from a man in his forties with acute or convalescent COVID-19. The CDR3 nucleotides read TGTGCCAGTAGTGCGACCTTAGCGGGTTTGATCTTC. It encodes CASSATLAGLIF.